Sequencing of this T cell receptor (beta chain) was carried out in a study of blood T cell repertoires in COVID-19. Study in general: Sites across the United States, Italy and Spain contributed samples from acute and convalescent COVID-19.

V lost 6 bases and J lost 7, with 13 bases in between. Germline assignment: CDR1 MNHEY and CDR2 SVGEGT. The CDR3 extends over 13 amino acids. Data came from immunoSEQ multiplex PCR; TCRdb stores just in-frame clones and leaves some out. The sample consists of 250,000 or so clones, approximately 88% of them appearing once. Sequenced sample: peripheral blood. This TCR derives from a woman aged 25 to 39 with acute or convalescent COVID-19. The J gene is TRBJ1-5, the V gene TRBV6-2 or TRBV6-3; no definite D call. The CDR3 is CASSTELAQPQHF. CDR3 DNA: TGTGCCAGCAGCACAGAACTAGCACAGCCCCAGCATTTT.